These T cell receptor delta chains were read from a single sample in a study of gamma-delta chains in newborns, infants, children. TCRdb re-called clones from the reads using CATT. The sample lists roughly 5,100 delta-chain clones; approximately 38% were seen once. The source material was blood. These receptors were obtained from a child who received the measles vaccine. Both conserved end residues are part of each CDR3. The order of the fields is clone size, J gene, V gene, D gene, CDR3 protein, CDR3 DNA. A D gene is named only where the DNA matches it firmly. A row's size may be missing; if present it is once, few, many or a size class.

>NA|TRDJ1|TRDV1|NA
CALGEKASPFAGLIF
TGTGCTCTTGGGGAAAAAGCTTCCCCTTTTGCCGGACTCATCTTT
>NA|TRDJ1|TRDV1|NA
CALGGLPTISRQGLGAAGGPYTDKLIF
TGTGCTCTTGGGGGCCTTCCTACGATCTCGAGGCAGGGTTTGGGAGCCGCTGGGGGACCGTACACCGATAAACTCATCTTT
>medium-sized|TRDJ3|TRDV2|TRDD3
CACDVLGDTHSWDTRQMFF
TGTGCCTGTGACGTACTGGGGGATACCCACTCCTGGGACACCCGACAGATGTTTTTC
>NA|TRDJ1|TRDV1|TRDD3
CALGELTGFGFVPLGDLVGIDKLIF
TGTGCTCTTGGGGAACTGACGGGCTTCGGCTTCGTCCCACTGGGGGATCTAGTAGGGATCGATAAACTCATCTTT
>NA|TRDJ1|TRDV1|TRDD3
CALGERVSPLGDRYTDKLIF
TGTGCTCTTGGGGAAAGAGTGAGCCCACTGGGGGATCGGTACACCGATAAACTCATCTTT
>NA|TRDJ1|TRDV1|TRDD3
CALGDGVGTPLGVGDTKGEKLIF
TGTGCTCTTGGGGATGGCGTCGGAACGCCACTAGGGGTGGGGGATACGAAAGGAGAGAAACTCATCTTT
>NA|TRDJ1|TRDV1|TRDD3
CALGDPLGTGYGDKLIF
TGTGCTCTTGGGGACCCCCTGGGTACGGGATACGGCGATAAACTCATCTTT
>NA|TRDJ1|TRDV1|NA
CALGEVNGQSPDKLIF
TGTGCTCTTGGGGAAGTTAACGGGCAGTCACCCGATAAACTCATCTTT
>NA|TRDJ1|TRDV1|TRDD3
CALGEPQAPPNFYWGIRETLYTDKLIF
TGTGCTCTTGGGGAACCTCAGGCTCCTCCTAATTTTTACTGGGGGATACGGGAAACCTTGTACACCGATAAACTCATCTTT
>NA|TRDJ1|TRDV1|TRDD3
CALGELGPLLWGIEWGYTDKLIF
TGTGCTCTTGGGGAACTCGGGCCCCTACTCTGGGGGATAGAATGGGGCTACACCGATAAACTCATCTTT
>NA|TRDJ1|TRDV1|TRDD3
CALGDIRVPPLGDTGTQYTDKLIF
TGTGCTCTTGGGGACATTAGGGTTCCTCCACTGGGGGATACAGGGACCCAGTACACCGATAAACTCATCTTT
>few|TRDJ1|TRDV2|NA
CACDTVGGTGDKLIF
TGTGCCTGTGACACCGTCGGGGGAACCGGCGATAAACTCATCTTT
>NA|TRDJ1|TRDV1|NA
CALGELTDKLIF
TGTGCTCTTGGGGAACTTACCGATAAACTCATCTTT
>NA|TRDJ1|TRAV29/DV5|TRDD2
CAASGSTSYDGLHTDKLIF
TGTGCAGCAAGCGGTTCCACTTCCTACGATGGCCTCCACACCGATAAACTCATCTTT
>NA|TRDJ1|TRDV1|TRDD3
CALGDLVPFLVWGDTELIF
TGTGCTCTTGGGGATCTGGTACCGTTCCTCGTATGGGGGGATACGGAGCTCATCTTT
>NA|TRDJ2|TRDV1|TRDD3
CALGGKQKKSWGIRKAQLFF
TGTGCTCTTGGGGGAAAACAAAAAAAAAGCTGGGGGATACGAAAAGCACAACTCTTCTTT
>few|TRDJ1|TRDV2|TRDD3
CACVPAFFEVYWGIPAFTDKLIF
TGTGCCTGTGTCCCAGCCTTCTTTGAAGTGTACTGGGGGATTCCCGCCTTCACCGATAAACTCATCTTT
>few|TRDJ1|TRDV1|NA
CALGELVTLPTDTDKLIF
TGTGCTCTTGGGGAACTTGTGACTCTACCGACCGACACCGATAAACTCATCTTT
>few|TRDJ3|TRDV1|NA
CALGMGGSWDTRQMFF
TGTGCTCTTGGGATGGGGGGCTCCTGGGACACCCGACAGATGTTTTTC
>NA|TRDJ1|TRDV3|NA
CAFSGGPRDTHTDKLIF
TGTGCCTTTAGCGGCGGACCCCGTGACACACACACCGATAAACTCATCTTT
>NA|TRDJ1|TRDV1|TRDD3
CALGELVWLAPYLGDTAELIF
TGTGCTCTTGGGGAACTAGTTTGGCTTGCCCCCTATCTGGGGGATACTGCGGAACTCATCTTT
>NA|TRDJ1|TRDV1|TRDD3
CALGESLSYPSLLGDTRLYTDKLIF
TGTGCCCTTGGGGAGTCTCTTTCCTACCCTTCTCTACTGGGGGATACGCGACTCTACACCGATAAACTCATCTTT
>few|TRDJ1|TRDV1|NA
CALGELPQELVHKLIF
TGTGCTCTTGGGGAACTACCCCAAGAGCTTGTACATAAACTCATCTTT
>few|TRDJ1|TRDV1|NA
CALGGPPVWPNMGYTDKLIF
TGTGCTCTTGGGGGTCCGCCCGTCTGGCCTAATATGGGGTACACCGATAAACTCATCTTT
>few|TRDJ1|TRDV3|TRDD3
CAFFPIYWGDLTDKLIF
TGTGCCTTTTTCCCTATTTACTGGGGGGACCTCACCGATAAACTCATCTTT
>large|TRDJ1|TRDV1|TRDD3
CALGEPGLPPIDWGPNTDKLIF
TGTGCTCTTGGGGAACCGGGCCTCCCTCCCATTGACTGGGGGCCTAACACCGATAAACTCATCTTT
>NA|TRDJ3|TRAV29/DV5|TRDD3
CAASEAPLVLGVSSWDTRQMFF
TGTGCAGCAAGCGAGGCTCCTTTGGTACTGGGGGTTAGCTCCTGGGACACCCGACAGATGTTTTTC
>NA|TRDJ1|TRDV1|NA
CALGVPPLAFLRVWGSELIF
TGTGCTCTTGGGGTTCCTCCCCTGGCCTTCCTACGAGTCTGGGGGAGCGAACTCATCTTT
>NA|TRDJ1|TRAV29/DV5|NA
CAASATYQGMNDKLIF
TGTGCAGCAAGCGCGACCTATCAGGGGATGAACGATAAACTCATCTTT
>NA|TRDJ1|TRDV1|TRDD3
CALGELLGVLGGRTDKLIF
TGTGCTCTTGGGGAACTTCTGGGCGTACTGGGGGGTAGGACCGATAAACTCATCTTT
>few|TRDJ1|TRDV1|NA
CALGKTKGHTDKLIF
TGTGCTCTTGGGAAAACCAAGGGTCACACCGATAAACTCATCTTT
>NA|TRDJ1|TRDV1|TRDD3
CALGASCEGGTAVAADNLLGDSEADKLIF
TGTGCTCTTGGGGCCTCTTGCGAAGGGGGAACGGCGGTTGCGGCAGACAATTTACTGGGGGATAGCGAGGCCGATAAACTCATCTTT
>few|TRDJ1|TRDV3|TRDD3
CAFSFLPWGMDTDKLIF
TGTGCCTTTTCATTCCTTCCCTGGGGGATGGACACCGATAAACTCATCTTT
>NA|TRDJ1|TRDV1|NA
CALGGGLPRGHTDKLIF
TGTGCTCTTGGGGGCGGTCTTCCTCGGGGACACACCGATAAACTCATCTTT
>NA|TRDJ2|TRDV1|TRDD3
CALGGRHQYWGVFLTAQLFF
TGTGCTCTTGGGGGCCGACACCAGTACTGGGGGGTGTTTTTGACAGCACAACTCTTCTTT